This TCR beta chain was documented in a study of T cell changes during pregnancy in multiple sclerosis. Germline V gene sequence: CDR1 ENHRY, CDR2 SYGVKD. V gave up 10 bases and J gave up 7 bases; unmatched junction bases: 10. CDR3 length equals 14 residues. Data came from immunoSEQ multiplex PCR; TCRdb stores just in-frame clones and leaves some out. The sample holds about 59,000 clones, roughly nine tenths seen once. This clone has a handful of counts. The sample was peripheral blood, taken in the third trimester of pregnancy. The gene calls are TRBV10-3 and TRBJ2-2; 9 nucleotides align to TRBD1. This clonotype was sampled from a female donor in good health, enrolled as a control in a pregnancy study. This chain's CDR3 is CATTSRDRDGELFF. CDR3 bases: TGTGCCACCACGTCCCGGGACAGGGACGGGGAGCTGTTTTTT.